This T cell receptor beta chain was documented in a study of T cell repertoires in cytomegalovirus infection. With regard to this clonotype: The antigen remains undetermined.

The CDR3 sequence is 15 residues long. The V end lost 9 bases, the J end lost 0 bases, and 18 bases lay between the germline ends. Germline values: CDR1 SNHLY, CDR2 FYNNEI. TCRdb ran MiXCR on the reads and lists one entry per CDR3 protein. The sample lists some 900,000 distinct CDR3 sequences, approximately 32% occurring once. General study results and limits: Cumulative public TCR beta family frequency identified carriers of CMV plus the relevant HLA.

The rearrangement joins TRBV2 to TRBJ2-7; D perhaps matches TRBD1 (6 bases). Sequenced here: cultured CD8+ T cells from PBMCs, sampled from culture after CMV antigen stimulation. This TCR was sampled from a human donor in good health (CMV status not recorded). Some clones in this sample may be carry-over from other donors' samples. CDR3 sequence (DNA): TGTGCCAGTGTGACCCGCAGGGGAAACTCCTACGAGCAGTACTTC. Protein sequence: CASVTRRGNSYEQYF.